Each of the 13 T cell receptor beta chains below was sequenced from the same sample in a study of blood T cell repertoires in COVID-19. Clones were sequenced by immunoSEQ multiplex PCR, and TCRdb holds only the in-frame ones, with some missing. Here the sample spans 200,000 to 250,000 clones, 70% to 85% being singletons. Specimen: PBMCs or T cells enriched from blood (not recorded which). The receptors derive from a man in his fifties or sixties who had recovered from COVID-19.

The rearrangement uses TRBV19 and TRBJ2-1, with a weak D call TRBD2 (6 bases). V was pared by 5 bases and J by 3 bases, with 29 bases between. The CDR3 consists of 20 residues. CDR1 and CDR2 (germline): LNHDA, SQIVND (reference sequence). CDR3 DNA: TGTGCCAGTAGTCCTTATTCGGGACTCCAAGGGGTAGACTTCTACAATGAGCAGTTCTTC. It is translated as CASSPYSGLQGVDFYNEQFF.

The genes are TRBV3-1 (or the pseudogene TRBV3-2) and TRBJ1-2; D may be TRBD1 (6 bases). Between the trimmed V and J ends, which lost 1 base and 1 base, there was a span of 13 bases. The CDR3 spans 16 residues. The germline CDR1 and CDR2 sequences are LGHDT and YNNKEL (reference sequence). The CDR3 loop reads CASSQVRGGINYGYTF. The CDR3 DNA follows: TGTGCCAGCAGCCAAGTAAGGGGGGGGATTAACTATGGCTACACCTTC.

This rearrangement joins TRBV19 to TRBJ1-6, with D possibly matching TRBD1 (5 bases). The CDR3 length is 15 residues. The V gene's germline CDR1 is LNHDA and CDR2 SQIVND (reference sequence). Trimming removed 5 bases from V and 4 bases from J, with 12 bases in between. The CDR3 DNA reads TGTGCCAGTAGTGAATCTCGACAGTATAATTCACCCCTCCACTTT. Translated, it gives CASSESRQYNSPLHF.

This sequence joins TRBV7-9 and TRBJ2-3; possibly TRBD2 for D (6 bases). Trimming cost V 5 bases and J 2 bases, with 17 bases left between them. Germline V gene lookup returns CDR1 SEHNR and CDR2 FQNEAQ (reference sequence). The CDR3 spans 16 residues. CDR3 sequence: CASSQALGLYTDTQYF. The CDR3 DNA follows: TGTGCCAGCAGCCAGGCCTTGGGACTGTACACAGATACGCAGTATTTT. Combining the CDR3 with reference TRBV7-9 and TRBJ2-3 gives the whole variable domain DTGVSQNPRHKITKRGQNVTFRCDPISEHNRLYWYRQTLGQGPEFLTYFQNEAQLEKSRLLSDRFSAERPKGSFSTLEIQRTEQGDSAMYLCASSQALGLYTDTQYFGPGTRLTVL.

The V and J genes are TRBV6-5 and TRBJ1-6, with D hard to call. In germline, CDR1 is MNHEY, CDR2 SVGAGI. The CDR3 contains 13 residues. The V and J ends lost 6 bases and 5 bases respectively, with 8 bases between them. In DNA, the CDR3 is TGTGCCAGCAGGGGAGGAAATAATTCACCCCTCCACTTT. As protein: CASRGGNNSPLHF.

Of note for this clone: Other DNA sequences in the sample encode the same CDR3. The chain carries TRBV28 and TRBJ1-6, with no clear D. Germline V gene data show CDR1 as MDHEN and CDR2 as SYDVKM. Trimming stripped 3 bases from V and 4 bases from J, with 7 bases between. The CDR3 is made up of 14 amino acids. The CDR3 region has the DNA TGTGCCAGCAGTTTTCGGGAGTATAATTCACCCCTCCACTTT. Its translation is CASSFREYNSPLHF.

In this sample, this clone turned up once. In DNA, the CDR3 is TGTGCCAGCAGTGAAGCCGGGACAGAAAACTCTGGAAACACCATATATTTT. Protein product: CASSEAGTENSGNTIYF. The chain has TRBV6-1 and TRBJ1-3; 7 nucleotides agree with TRBD1. The CDR3 is 17 amino acids. Germline V CDR1 and CDR2: MNHNS, SASEGT. Unmatched junction bases numbered 5, after V lost 0 bases and J lost 0 bases.

The chain has TRBV19 and TRBJ2-2; 12 positions agree with TRBD1. Germline V CDR1 and CDR2: LNHDA, SQIVND (reference sequence). This CDR3 comprises 15 residues. The trim removed 5 bases at V and 6 bases at J, leaving 4 bases unmatched. CDR3 in amino acids: CASSSGTGGSGELFF. The CDR3 DNA reads TGTGCCAGTAGTTCCGGGACAGGGGGCTCCGGGGAGCTGTTTTTT.

The chain recombines TRBV2 with TRBJ1-2; maybe TRBD1 (6 bases). This CDR3 is 15 amino acids long. V was trimmed by 1 base and J by 7 bases, leaving 16 bases between them. Germline assignment: CDR1 SNHLY and CDR2 FYNNEI. CDR3 protein: CASSEESRNRAGYTF. CDR3 nucleotides: TGTGCCAGCAGTGAAGAGAGCCGTAACAGGGCTGGCTACACCTTC.

The chain combines TRBV5-1 with TRBJ2-7; no clear D gene. The CDR3 has 12 amino acids. Trimming took off 4 bases at V and 3 bases at J, with 8 bases between the two ends. CDR1 and CDR2 from the germline V gene are SGHRS and YFSETQ. CDR3 loop: CASSPDFYEQYF. DNA for the CDR3: TGCGCCAGCAGCCCCGACTTCTACGAGCAGTACTTC.

This clone was seen only once. The rearrangement links TRBV10-1 to TRBJ2-3; 7 bases map to TRBD2. V shed 6 bases, J shed 6 bases, and the junction held 6 bases outside the gene matches. From germline, CDR1 is WNHNN and CDR2 SYGVQD (reference sequence). The CDR3 covers 13 residues. The CDR3 region has the DNA TGCGCCAGCAGCCGGGAGGAGGGGGATACGCAGTATTTT. Amino acid sequence: CASSREEGDTQYF.

There are a few counts of this clone. The chain employs TRBV21-1 and TRBJ1-5; the table's TRBD1 call for D was not verified on the DNA. TRBV21-1 has pseudogene status. This CDR3 is built from 15 residues. CDR3 region: CASSKWSGRNQPQHF. CDR3 nucleotides: TGTGCCAGCAGCAAATGGTCAGGTCGCAATCAGCCCCAGCATTTT.

The gene calls are TRBV5-4 and TRBJ2-1; 7 nucleotides line up with TRBD1. After removal of 3 bases from V and 5 bases from J, the junction contained 11 bases not matched to a gene. The CDR3 has 16 residues. Per the germline V gene, CDR1 is SGHNT and CDR2 is YYREEE (reference sequence). The CDR3 DNA sequence: TGTGCCAGCAGCTCGGCCACAGGGGCGGTGGACAATGAGCAGTTCTTC. This gives the protein CASSSATGAVDNEQFF.